The next 12 T cell receptor beta chains were all read from a single sample in a study of blood T cells in healthy people across ages. Together with a sample-barcoded 5' primer, a J-beta primer mix was included in a second PCR lasting roughly 6 to 12 cycles. TCRdb fed the 5' RACE reads into MiXCR, producing one record per CDR3 protein. The sample lists about 2 million distinct CDR3 sequences, about 49% occurring once. The specimen sequenced was blood. The receptors were gathered from a woman aged 40 to 50 in good health.

There are a few counts of this clonotype. This sequence joins TRBV28 and TRBJ2-5; D unclear. The DNA end is more similar to TRBJ2-7, so the J call may be wrong. Germline values: CDR1 MDHEN, CDR2 SYDVKM. The CDR3 has 12 residues. This CDR3 reads CASSFGVNEQYF. Here the CDR3 DNA reads TGTGCCAGCAGTTTTGGTGTAAACGAGCAGTACTTC.

This clonotype was detected a few times. V is TRBV3-1 and J is TRBJ1-4, with D possibly matching TRBD1 (6 bases). Looked up from germline, CDR1 is LGHDT and CDR2 is YNNKEL (reference sequence). CDR3 length equals 15 residues. Trimming stripped 0 bases from V and 7 bases from J, with 12 bases between. CDR3 DNA: TGTGCCAGCAGCCAAGAACGGGTCAGGGGTGAAAAACTGTTTTTT. Its protein product is CASSQERVRGEKLFF.

This clonotype was observed a few times. The chain employs TRBV25-1 and TRBJ2-1; D not resolved. CDR3 size: 13 residues. Germline V gives CDR1 MGHDK, CDR2 SYGVNS. The V and J ends lost 3 bases and 6 bases respectively, with 9 bases between them. The CDR3 spells CASSDGVLNEQFF. The CDR3 nucleotides read TGTGCCAGCAGTGATGGGGTTCTCAATGAGCAGTTCTTC.

The chain carries TRBV7-8 and TRBJ2-1, with no clear D. Trimming stripped 6 bases from V and 3 bases from J, with 12 bases between. This CDR3 contains 14 residues. The V gene's germline CDR1 is SGHVS and CDR2 FQNEAQ. For the CDR3, the DNA is TGTGCCAGCAGTCTACAGACCAACTACAATGAGCAGTTCTTC. Encoded protein: CASSLQTNYNEQFF.

The chain links TRBV7-4 to TRBJ2-4, with D uncertain. The CDR3 totals 16 residues. Trimming stripped 5 bases from V and 0 bases from J, with 14 bases between. The germline CDR1 and CDR2 sequences are SGHVT and SQSDAQ. The CDR3 spells CASSHTDFLAKNIQYF. CDR3 nucleotides: TGTGCCAGCAGCCATACAGATTTCCTAGCCAAAAACATTCAGTACTTC. The full variable domain, completed using reference TRBV7-4 and TRBJ2-4, is GAGVSQSPRYKVAKRGRDVALRCDSISGHVTLYWYRQTLGQGSEVLTYSQSDAQRDKSGRPSGRFSAERPERSVSTLKIQRTEQGDSAVYLCASSHTDFLAKNIQYFGAGTRLSVL.

In DNA form, the CDR3 reads TGCGCCAGCAGCCAAGATGTGGCGGGTGGCTACACCTTC. This encodes CASSQDVAGGYTF. The rearrangement joins TRBV4-3 to TRBJ1-2; D remains unclear. CDR3 length equals 13 residues. Germline assignment: CDR1 LGHNA and CDR2 YSLEER. Trimming removed 0 bases from V and 7 bases from J, with 9 bases in between.

Notes on this clonotype: A junction boundary mismatches the germline segment, possibly from a read error. This chain links TRBV7-9 with TRBJ1-2; D not certain. This CDR3 comprises 14 residues. Germline V CDR1 and CDR2: SEHNR, FQNEAQ (reference sequence). The CDR3 DNA follows: TGTGCCAGCGGCTTAGTGGCTGCCAGCTATGGCTACACCTTC. It codes for CASGLVAASYGYTF.

The chain couples TRBV29-1 to TRBJ1-4; 8 nucleotides agree with TRBD1. The CDR3 spans 13 residues. V lost 8 bases to trimming and J lost 8 bases; unmatched junction nucleotides: 10. Germline CDR1 reads SQVTM; CDR2 reads ANQGSEA. The CDR3 is CSITTGAMEKLFF. DNA of the CDR3: TGCAGCATTACGACAGGGGCGATGGAAAAACTGTTTTTT. The full variable domain, in which reference TRBV29-1 and TRBJ1-4 provide the parts outside the CDR3, is SAVISQKPSRDICQRGTSLTIQCQVDSQVTMMFWYRQQPGQSLTLIATANQGSEATYESGFVIDKFPISRPNLTFSTLTVSNMSPEDSSIYLCSITTGAMEKLFFGSGTQLSVL.

The rearrangement uses TRBV20-1 and TRBJ1-6; 8 nucleotides align to TRBD1. From germline, CDR1 is DFQATT and CDR2 SNEGSKA (reference sequence). The CDR3 spans 15 residues. J was trimmed by 4 bases and V by 7 bases; bases with no gene match: 9. In DNA form, the CDR3 reads TGCAGTGTTATGACCGGGACAGGTTATAATTCACCCCTCCACTTT. It codes for CSVMTGTGYNSPLHF.

This clonotype was seen more than once but under ten times. The rearrangement joins TRBV10-3 to TRBJ1-2; possible D gene TRBD1, 6 bases. This CDR3 has 15 amino acids. Trimming left V 5 bases short and J 0 bases short, with 13 bases between. Germline-derived CDR1 and CDR2 are ENHRY and SYGVKD. The DNA for the CDR3 is TGTGCCATCAGTTCTGCGGGGGCTCCTAACTATGGCTACACCTTC. Protein sequence: CAISSAGAPNYGYTF.

This clonotype was seen just once. This chain uses TRBV14 with TRBJ2-2; D is unresolved. The CDR3 spans 17 residues. Germline-derived CDR1 and CDR2 are SGHDN and FVKESK. Trimming cost V 0 bases and J 4 bases, with 15 bases left between them. Here the CDR3 reads CASSQDLLGVGTGELFF. DNA of the CDR3: TGTGCCAGCAGCCAAGACCTCCTAGGAGTCGGCACCGGGGAGCTGTTTTTT.

J is TRBJ1-2 and V is TRBV5-4; the D gene is possibly TRBD1 (6 bases). The germline CDR1 and CDR2 sequences are SGHNT and YYREEE (reference sequence). The length of the CDR3 is 13 residues. The V end lost 5 bases, the J end lost 7 bases, and 15 bases lay between the germline ends. The CDR3 coding sequence is TGTGCCAGCAGACGGGACAACGCCCGTGGCTACACCTTC. Its protein is CASRRDNARGYTF.